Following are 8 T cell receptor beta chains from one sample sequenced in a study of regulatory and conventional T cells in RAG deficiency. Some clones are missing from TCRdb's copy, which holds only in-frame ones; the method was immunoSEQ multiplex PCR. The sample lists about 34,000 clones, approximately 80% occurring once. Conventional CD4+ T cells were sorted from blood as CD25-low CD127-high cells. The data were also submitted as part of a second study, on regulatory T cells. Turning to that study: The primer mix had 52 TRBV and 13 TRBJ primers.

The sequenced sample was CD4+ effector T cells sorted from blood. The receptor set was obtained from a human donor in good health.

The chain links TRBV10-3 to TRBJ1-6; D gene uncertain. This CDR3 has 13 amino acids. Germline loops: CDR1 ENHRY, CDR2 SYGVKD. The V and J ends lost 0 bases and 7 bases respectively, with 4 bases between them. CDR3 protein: CAISESTNSPLHF. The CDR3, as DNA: TGTGCCATCAGTGAGTCGACGAATTCACCCCTCCACTTT.

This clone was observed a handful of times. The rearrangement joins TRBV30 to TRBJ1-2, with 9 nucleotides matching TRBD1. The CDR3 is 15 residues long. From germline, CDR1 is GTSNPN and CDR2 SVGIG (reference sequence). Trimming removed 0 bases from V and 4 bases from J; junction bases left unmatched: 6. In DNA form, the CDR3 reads TGTGCCTGGAGTGTCGGGACAGGGAGTCCCTATGGCTACACCTTC. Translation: CAWSVGTGSPYGYTF. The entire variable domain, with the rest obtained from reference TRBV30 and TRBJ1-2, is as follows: SQTIHQWPATLVQPVGSPLSLECTVEGTSNPNLYWYRQAAGRGLQLLFYSVGIGQISSEVPQNLSASRPQDRQFILSSKKLLLSDSGFYLCAWSVGTGSPYGYTFGSGTRLTVV.

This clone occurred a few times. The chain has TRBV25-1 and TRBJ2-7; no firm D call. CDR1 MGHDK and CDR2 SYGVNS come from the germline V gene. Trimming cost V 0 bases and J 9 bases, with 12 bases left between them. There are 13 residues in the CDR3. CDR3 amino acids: CASSEYNQRMQYF. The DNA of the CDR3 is TGTGCCAGCAGTGAATACAACCAGAGGATGCAGTACTTC.

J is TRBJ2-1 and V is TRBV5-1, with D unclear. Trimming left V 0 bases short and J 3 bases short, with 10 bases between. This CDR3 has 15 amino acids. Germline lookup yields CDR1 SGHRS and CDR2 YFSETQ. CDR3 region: CASSLASGNYNEQFF. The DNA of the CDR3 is TGCGCCAGCAGCTTGGCCTCGGGCAACTACAATGAGCAGTTCTTC.

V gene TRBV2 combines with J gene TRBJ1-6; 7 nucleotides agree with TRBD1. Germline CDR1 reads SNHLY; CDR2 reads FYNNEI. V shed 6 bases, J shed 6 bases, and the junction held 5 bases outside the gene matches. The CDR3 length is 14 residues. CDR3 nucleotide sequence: TGTGCCAGCAGCCAGGACAGGCCTAATTCACCCCTCCACTTT. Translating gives CASSQDRPNSPLHF.

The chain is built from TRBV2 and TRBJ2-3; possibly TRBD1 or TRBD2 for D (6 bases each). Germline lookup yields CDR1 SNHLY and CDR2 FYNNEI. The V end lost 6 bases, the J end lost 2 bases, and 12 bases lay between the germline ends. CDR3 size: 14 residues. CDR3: CASRRGQSTDTQYF. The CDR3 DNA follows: TGTGCCAGCAGGCGGGGACAATCCACAGATACGCAGTATTTT.

The CDR3 is CASSPEKSYNSPLHF. The CDR3 nucleotides are TGTGCCAGCTCACCGGAAAAGAGTTATAATTCACCCCTCCACTTT. The chain carries TRBV18 and TRBJ1-6; D remains ambiguous. Trimming took off 3 bases at V and 4 bases at J, with 10 bases between the two ends. The CDR3 spans 15 residues. Germline lookup yields CDR1 KGHSH and CDR2 LQKENI.

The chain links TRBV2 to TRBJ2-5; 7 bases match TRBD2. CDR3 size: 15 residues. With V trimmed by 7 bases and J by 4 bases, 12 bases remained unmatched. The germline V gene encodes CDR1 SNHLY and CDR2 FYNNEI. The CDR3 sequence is CASTGTSVRGETQYF. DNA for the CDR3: TGTGCCAGCACTGGAACTAGCGTCCGAGGAGAGACCCAGTACTTC.